The present TCR beta chain was sequenced within a study of blood T cell repertoires in COVID-19 (dated by TCRdb to 2018 to 2021). Looking at the study overall: Collaborator samples came from the United States, Italy and Spain and covered acute and convalescent phases of COVID-19. The dataset comprised deeply sampled blood TCRbeta repertoires from subjects exposed to, actively infected with, or recovered from COVID-19. The prospective study material was composed of cDNA or gDNA derived from T cells, B-cell-depleted T cells, or PBMCs. HLA class I and class II types, where available, came from metadata supplied by the sample provider rather than from assay-based typing. A de-identified subject ID, COVID-19 status, age in years and sex were almost always included in the sample metadata. The repertoires were released in a freely available public database meant as a resource for research on the immune response to SARS-CoV-2. Samples were obtained from the ongoing ImmuneRACE study (first 160 participants) and from about 1,300 subjects provided by 6 global collaborators.

General study outcomes and caveats: The quantity of clinical and demographic metadata differed by source and by participant and was supplied without curation.

Note on this clone: Its antigen is currently not known. No base quality values were provided; no much bigger clone lies one nucleotide off.

The germline V end is reduced by 5 bases and the J end by 5 bases; junction bases left unmatched: 16. The germline V gene encodes CDR1 SGHAT and CDR2 FQNNGV. The CDR3 covers 17 residues, taking in both the cysteine and the phenylalanine. Only the CDR3 portion is preserved as DNA: 51 bases, with reading frame beginning at the first base. The collaborating institutions used their own protocols to collect whole blood in K2EDTA tubes. For TCRbeta analysis, collaborators shipped samples in one of three forms: frozen whole blood, isolated PBMCs, or DNA extracted from either of those sample types. TCRbeta CDR3 regions were amplified from genomic DNA by means of the immunoSEQ Assay, a bias-controlled multiplex PCR. Regarding the original processing steps: Nucleated cell counts per sample were estimated from amplification of reference gene primers within the assay. To quantify the absolute abundance of each unique TCRbeta CDR3 rearrangement, sequence reads were collapsed and filtered. For each sample, productive Simpson clonality was calculated by taking the square root of Simpson's diversity index across productive rearrangements. The immuneACCESS repertoire file appears here via TCRdb, limited to in-frame rearrangements. These files lack a portion of the clones; in checked studies, under half of the deficit traces to unresolved V genes, and the cause of the others is not known. The V and J calls and the clone size are those of that table, but D and trimming were determined from the DNA. The sample records tens of thousands of clones, 85% of which are singletons. Roughly 5% of the sample lies in the top ten.

The origin of this receptor is a man aged 70 or older with acute or convalescent COVID-19. This receptor chain uses TRBV11-2 and TRBJ2-3; 7 central nucleotides agree with TRBD2. Sequenced: peripheral blood. Here is the DNA: TGTGCCAGCAGCGGGGCGGGAGCAGGATCCGTCAGAGATACGCAGTATTTT. Its coded protein is CASSGAGAGSVRDTQYF. The reference TRBV11-2 and TRBJ2-3 proteins fill in what lies around the CDR3, so the full variable domain reads EAGVAQSPRYKIIEKRQSVAFWCNPISGHATLYWYQQILGQGPKLLIQFQNNGVVDDSQLPKDRFSAERLKGVDSTLKIQPAKLEDSAVYLCASSGAGAGSVRDTQYFGPGTRLTVL.